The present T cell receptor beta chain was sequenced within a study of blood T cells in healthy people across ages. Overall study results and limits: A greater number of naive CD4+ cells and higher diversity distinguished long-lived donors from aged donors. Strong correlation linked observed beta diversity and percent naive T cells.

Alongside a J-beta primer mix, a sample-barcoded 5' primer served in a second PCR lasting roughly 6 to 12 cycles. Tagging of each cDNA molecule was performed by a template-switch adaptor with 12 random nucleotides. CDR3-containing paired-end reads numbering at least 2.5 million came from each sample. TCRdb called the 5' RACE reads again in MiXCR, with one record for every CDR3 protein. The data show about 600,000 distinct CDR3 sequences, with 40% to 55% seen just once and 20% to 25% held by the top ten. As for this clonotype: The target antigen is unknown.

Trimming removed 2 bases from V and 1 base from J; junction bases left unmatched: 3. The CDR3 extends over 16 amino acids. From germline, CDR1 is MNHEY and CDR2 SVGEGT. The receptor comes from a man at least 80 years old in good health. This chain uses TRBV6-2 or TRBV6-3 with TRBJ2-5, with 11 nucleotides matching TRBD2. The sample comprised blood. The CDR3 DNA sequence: TGTGCCAGCAGTTACCCAGGGACTAGCGGCCAAGAGACCCAGTACTTC. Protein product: CASSYPGTSGQETQYF.